The rows below give T cell receptor beta chains drawn from one sample of a study of vaccination effects on CD4 cells after COVID-19. The antigens of these receptors remain unknown. The protocol was immunoSEQ multiplex PCR, while the TCRdb copy is restricted to in-frame clones and leaves out a portion. The sample lists tens of thousands of clones, about 81% occurring once. The sequences come from CD4+ T cells from PBMCs cultured with a peptide pool, collected before COVID-19 vaccination. Receptor source: a human donor who had a prior SARS-CoV-2 infection. CDR3s include the opening cysteine and the closing phenylalanine or tryptophan. D genes are given only for firm matches. Only some rows state a clone size, as once, few, many or a class for expanded clones.

TRBD1	TRBJ1-2	NA	TRBV6-5	TGTGCCAGCAGAGGCACAGGGGGCGCTTATGGCTACACCTTC	CASRGTGGAYGYTF
NA	TRBJ2-3	few	TRBV7-9	TGTGCCAGCAGCCCACTCTCTCCGACAGATACGCAGTATTTT	CASSPLSPTDTQYF
NA	TRBJ2-7	NA	TRBV4-3	TGCGCCAGCAGCCAAGACCGGGCAGGGGACTCCTACGAGCAGTACTTC	CASSQDRAGDSYEQYF
NA	TRBJ1-1	NA	TRBV6-5	TGTGCCAGCAGTACCCGGGGTGGGGTGACTGAAGCTTTCTTT	CASSTRGGVTEAFF
NA	TRBJ2-7	NA	TRBV5-1	TGCGCCAGCAGCTTATCGGAACGCTCCTACGAGCAGTACTTC	CASSLSERSYEQYF
TRBD1	TRBJ2-7	NA	TRBV15	TGTGCCACCAGCAGAGGGGGACAGTATGGGAACCACGAGCAGTACTTC	CATSRGGQYGNHEQYF
TRBD1	TRBJ2-2	NA	TRBV9	TGTGCCAGCAGCGTAAGGGGGCTGAACACCGGGGAGCTGTTTTTT	CASSVRGLNTGELFF
NA	TRBJ2-7	NA	TRBV18	TGTGCCAGCTCACTGGACAGCGACGAGCAGTACTTC	CASSLDSDEQYF
NA	TRBJ1-6	NA	TRBV5-1	TGCGCCAGCAGCTTGGATTCAGGGACCTCACCCCTCCACTTT	CASSLDSGTSPLHF
TRBD1	TRBJ1-1	NA	TRBV16	TGTGCCAGCAGCCAAACAGGGGGCCGTACTGAAGCTTTCTTT	CASSQTGGRTEAFF
NA	TRBJ1-1	NA	TRBV7-2	TGTGCCAGCAGCTTCGGGAGAACTGAAGCTTTCTTT	CASSFGRTEAFF
NA	TRBJ2-2	once	TRBV18	TGTGCCAGCTCATCAACTAGCTCCAGTGCCACCGGGGAGCTGTTTTTT	CASSSTSSSATGELFF
TRBD1	TRBJ2-5	NA	TRBV2	TGTGCCAGCGAAAAGGACAGGGCCCCGCCGCCGTACTTC	CASEKDRAPPPYF
TRBD2	TRBJ2-1	NA	TRBV2	TGTGCCAGCAGTTATAGTGGACTAGCGGGGGTGTACAATGAGCAGTTCTTC	CASSYSGLAGVYNEQFF
TRBD1	TRBJ2-1	NA	TRBV20-1	TGCAGTGCTAGTCGGCAGGGGGCAGGCAATGAGCAGTTCTTC	CSASRQGAGNEQFF
NA	TRBJ2-7	NA	TRBV7-2	TGTGCCAGCAGCTTGGGACCTGCTCGCGAGCAGTACTTC	CASSLGPAREQYF
TRBD1	TRBJ2-3	NA	TRBV6-5	TGTGCCAGCAGGACCGACAGGGAGTCAGATACGCAGTATTTT	CASRTDRESDTQYF
NA	TRBJ2-1	few	TRBV10-3	TGTGCCATCAGTGAGGGCGGATCCCTTGAGCAGTTCTTC	CAISEGGSLEQFF
NA	TRBJ2-1	NA	TRBV10-3	TGTGCCATCAGTGGTGAGGGAAGAACTAGCACTAGCTCCTACAATGAGCAGTTCTTC	CAISGEGRTSTSSYNEQFF
NA	TRBJ2-1	NA	TRBV3-1/TRBV3-2	TGTGCCAGCAGCCGCCGGACTGGTGAGCAGTTCTTC	CASSRRTGEQFF
NA	TRBJ2-5	NA	TRBV5-8	TGTGCCAGCAGCTTGTTAGGCAGGAGGTCAGAGACCCAGTACTTC	CASSLLGRRSETQYF
TRBD1	TRBJ1-1	NA	TRBV19	TGTGCCAGTAGTAGTTACAGGGGGCCCACTGAAGCTTTCTTT	CASSSYRGPTEAFF
TRBD2	TRBJ2-1	NA	TRBV5-1	TGCGCCAGCAGTCGGACTAGCGGGCAACAGACGGGGAATGAGCAGTTCTTC	CASSRTSGQQTGNEQFF
TRBD1	TRBJ1-2	NA	TRBV5-3	TGTGCCAGAAGCCTCGGGGGACAGGACTATGGCTACACCTTC	CARSLGGQDYGYTF
NA	TRBJ1-2	NA	TRBV11-2	TGTGCCAGCAGCTTACTCCAGGGTATTCATGGCTACACCTTC	CASSLLQGIHGYTF
NA	TRBJ2-1	NA	TRBV2	TGTGCCAGCACGGGGGAGCGATACAATGAGCAGTTCTTC	CASTGERYNEQFF
NA	TRBJ1-2	once	TRBV6-1	TGTGCCAGCAGTGACCTTTGGGGGAGTGACTATGGCTACACCTTC	CASSDLWGSDYGYTF
TRBD2	TRBJ2-7	NA	TRBV5-1	TGCGCCAGCAGCTTGGGTTCTAGCGGGGGCTACGAGCAGTACTTC	CASSLGSSGGYEQYF
TRBD1	TRBJ2-1	once	TRBV29-1	TGCAGCGTTCGACAGGGCTACTACAATGAGCAGTTCTTC	CSVRQGYYNEQFF
NA	TRBJ2-2	NA	TRBV27	TGTGCCAGCAGTTTATTATGGGTGGGCGGGGAGCTGTTTTTT	CASSLLWVGGELFF
NA	TRBJ2-2	few	TRBV28	TGTGCCAGCACTCGGGACGTCCTTTGGGGGGAGCTGTTTTTT	CASTRDVLWGELFF
NA	TRBJ2-2	NA	TRBV9	TGTGCCAGCAGCCGGACCCCACTAGCCGGGGAGCTGTTTTTT	CASSRTPLAGELFF
TRBD1	TRBJ2-3	few	TRBV5-4	TGTGCCAGCAGCTTGGGACAGGGGGTACTCACAGATACGCAGTATTTT	CASSLGQGVLTDTQYF
TRBD1	TRBJ1-3	NA	TRBV7-9	TGTGCCAGCAGCTCGCGGACAGGGGGAGACACCATATATTTT	CASSSRTGGDTIYF
TRBD1	TRBJ1-3	NA	TRBV4-2	TGTGCCAGCAGCCAATTAGACAGGGGTGGAAACACCATATATTTT	CASSQLDRGGNTIYF
NA	TRBJ2-3	NA	TRBV5-1	TGCGCCAGCAGCTTGGTTCCTTCCTCGGGCGGAGATACGCAGTATTTT	CASSLVPSSGGDTQYF
NA	TRBJ1-6	NA	TRBV5-5	TGTGCCAGCAGCTTGGTGGCAGGGACGATAGGTGGCCCCCTCCACTTT	CASSLVAGTIGGPLHF
NA	TRBJ2-7	NA	TRBV6-2/TRBV6-3	TGTGCCAGCAGTTACTCAGCGCGGGACCCCTACGAGCAGTACTTC	CASSYSARDPYEQYF
NA	TRBJ2-6	NA	TRBV18	TGTGCCAGCTCACCAACCCCCCCAACTGGGGCCAACGTCCTGACTTTC	CASSPTPPTGANVLTF
NA	TRBJ1-5	NA	TRBV9	TGTGCCAGCGGGAGGCAGGACGGGCGTATAAGCAATCAGCCCCAGCATTTT	CASGRQDGRISNQPQHF
NA	TRBJ1-2	NA	TRBV29-1	TGCAGCGTTCTAGGAACTTATGGCTACACCTTC	CSVLGTYGYTF
NA	TRBJ2-7	NA	TRBV24-1	TGTGCCACCAGCCCCACAGGAGTCTTCTACGAGCAGTACTTC	CATSPTGVFYEQYF
NA	TRBJ2-2	NA	TRBV7-2	TGTGCCAGCAGCTCATCCGGGGCCAACACCGGGGAGCTGTTTTTT	CASSSSGANTGELFF
TRBD2	TRBJ2-3	few	TRBV11-3	TGTGCCAGCAGCTTGGGGACTAGCGGGAGACCGGTAGATACGCAGTATTTT	CASSLGTSGRPVDTQYF
NA	TRBJ2-5	NA	TRBV5-5	TGTGCCAGCAGCTCGTTGGGAACTAGCTCCGGTCTGGAGACCCAGTACTTC	CASSSLGTSSGLETQYF
NA	TRBJ1-1	NA	TRBV4-3	TGCGCCAGCAGCCAAGATCGGGGGATGGACACTGAAGCTTTCTTT	CASSQDRGMDTEAFF
NA	TRBJ2-3	NA	TRBV7-3	TGTGCCAGCACCGGAGGACAGTCCACAGATACGCAGTATTTT	CASTGGQSTDTQYF
TRBD1	TRBJ1-1	few	TRBV10-3	TGTGCCATCAATGGGGGACAGGGGCTTGAAGCTTTCTTT	CAINGGQGLEAFF
TRBD2	TRBJ2-7	NA	TRBV18	TGTGCCAGCTCCCCTAGCGGGGGGGCTTTCGAGCAGTACTTC	CASSPSGGAFEQYF
NA	TRBJ1-1	NA	TRBV4-2	TGTGCCAGCAGCCAGCTCTCAGGGAACACTGAAGCTTTCTTT	CASSQLSGNTEAFF
TRBD2	TRBJ2-5	NA	TRBV5-1	TGCGCCAGCAGCGCCGGGACTACTCAAGAGACCCAGTACTTC	CASSAGTTQETQYF
NA	TRBJ2-3	NA	TRBV7-9	TGTGCCAGCAGCCCGTGGACTCTCACAGATACGCAGTATTTT	CASSPWTLTDTQYF
TRBD1	TRBJ2-2	few	TRBV20-1	TGCAGTGCTACTGACAGGGGGCGGACCGGGGAGCTGTTTTTT	CSATDRGRTGELFF
TRBD2	TRBJ2-7	NA	TRBV27	TGTGCCAGCAGTTTAATGCTAGCGGGGGTCCACGAGCAGTACTTC	CASSLMLAGVHEQYF
TRBD2	TRBJ2-2	few	TRBV5-4	TGTGCCAGCACACCGGGACTAGCGGCGAACACCGGGGAGCTGTTTTTT	CASTPGLAANTGELFF
TRBD2	TRBJ2-1	NA	TRBV2	TGTGCCAGCAGCTTCCCCATTGGGCTAGCGGTCTCCTACAATGAGCAGTTCTTC	CASSFPIGLAVSYNEQFF
TRBD2	TRBJ2-5	NA	TRBV3-1/TRBV3-2	TGTGCCAGCAGCCACCTTAGCGGGGGGGCCATGGAGTACTTC	CASSHLSGGAMEYF
NA	TRBJ2-3	NA	TRBV5-1	TGCGCCAGCAGCTTGGGGAGGCTTGACGATACGCAGTATTTT	CASSLGRLDDTQYF
NA	TRBJ1-4	NA	TRBV4-1	TGCGCCAGCAGCCAAGGAAGGGCAACTAATGAAAAACTGTTTTTT	CASSQGRATNEKLFF
TRBD1	TRBJ1-6	NA	TRBV5-6	TGTGCCAGCAGCCCTGGGACAGGGGGCCGACAAAATTCACCCCTCCACTTT	CASSPGTGGRQNSPLHF